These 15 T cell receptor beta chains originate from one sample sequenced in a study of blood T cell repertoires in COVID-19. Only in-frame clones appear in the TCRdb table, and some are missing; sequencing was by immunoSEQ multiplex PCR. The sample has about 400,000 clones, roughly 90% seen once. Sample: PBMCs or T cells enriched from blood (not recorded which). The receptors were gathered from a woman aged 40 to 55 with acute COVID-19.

CDR3 nucleotides: TGTGCCAGCAGCCAACTGGGACAGGGATCAACCTACGAGCAGTACTTC. Protein sequence: CASSQLGQGSTYEQYF. The V call is TRBV14, the J call TRBJ2-7; 9 bases are a match to TRBD1. V lost 2 bases, J lost 2 bases, and 7 bases stayed unmatched. CDR1 is SGHDN and CDR2 is FVKESK in the germline V gene. The CDR3 is 16 residues long.

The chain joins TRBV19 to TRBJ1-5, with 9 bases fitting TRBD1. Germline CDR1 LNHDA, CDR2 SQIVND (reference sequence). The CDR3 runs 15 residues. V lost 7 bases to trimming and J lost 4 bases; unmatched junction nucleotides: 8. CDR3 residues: CASNMGQGLNQPQHF. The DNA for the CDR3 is TGTGCCAGTAATATGGGACAGGGTCTAAATCAGCCCCAGCATTTT.

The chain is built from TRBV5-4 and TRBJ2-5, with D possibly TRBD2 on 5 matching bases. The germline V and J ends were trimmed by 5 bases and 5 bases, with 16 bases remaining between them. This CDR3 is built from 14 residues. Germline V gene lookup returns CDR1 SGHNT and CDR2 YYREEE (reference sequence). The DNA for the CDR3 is TGTGCCAGCAGGGACGGCCGTGGGAGTGAGACCCAGTACTTC. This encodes CASRDGRGSETQYF.

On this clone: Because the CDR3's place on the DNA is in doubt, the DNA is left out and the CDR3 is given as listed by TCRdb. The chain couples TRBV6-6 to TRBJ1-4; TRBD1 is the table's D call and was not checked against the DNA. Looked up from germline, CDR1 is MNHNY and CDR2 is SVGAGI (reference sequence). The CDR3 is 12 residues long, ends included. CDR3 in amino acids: CASSSSDRELFF.

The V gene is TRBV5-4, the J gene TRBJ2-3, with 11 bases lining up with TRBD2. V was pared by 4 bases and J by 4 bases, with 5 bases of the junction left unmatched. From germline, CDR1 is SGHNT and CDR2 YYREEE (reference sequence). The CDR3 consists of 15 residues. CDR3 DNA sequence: TGTGCCAGCAGCCGGACTAGCGGGTGGGCAGATACGCAGTATTTT. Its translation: CASSRTSGWADTQYF.

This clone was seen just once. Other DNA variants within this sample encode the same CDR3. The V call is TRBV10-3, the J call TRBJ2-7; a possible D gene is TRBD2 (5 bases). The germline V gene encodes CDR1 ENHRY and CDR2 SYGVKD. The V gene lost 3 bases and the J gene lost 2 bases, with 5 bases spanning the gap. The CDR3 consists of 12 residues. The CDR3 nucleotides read TGTGCCATCAGTGACGGGGCCTACGAGCAGTACTTC. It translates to CAISDGAYEQYF.

CDR3 sequence: CASSVVSSGGPDTQYF. CDR3 DNA sequence: TGTGCCAGCAGCGTAGTTTCTAGCGGGGGCCCAGATACGCAGTATTTT. The J gene is TRBJ2-3, the V gene TRBV9, with TRBD2 matching 10 bases. This CDR3 region has 16 residues. The J segment lost 4 bases and the V segment lost 0 bases, leaving 5 bases of the junction unmatched. The germline V gene has CDR1 SGDLS and CDR2 YYNGEE.

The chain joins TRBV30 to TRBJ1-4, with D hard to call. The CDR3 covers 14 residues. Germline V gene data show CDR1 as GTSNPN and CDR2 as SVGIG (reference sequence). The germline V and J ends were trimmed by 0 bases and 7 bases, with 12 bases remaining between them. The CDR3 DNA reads TGTGCCTGGAGTGTACCCGGGTTCAGTGAAAAACTGTTTTTT. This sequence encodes CAWSVPGFSEKLFF.

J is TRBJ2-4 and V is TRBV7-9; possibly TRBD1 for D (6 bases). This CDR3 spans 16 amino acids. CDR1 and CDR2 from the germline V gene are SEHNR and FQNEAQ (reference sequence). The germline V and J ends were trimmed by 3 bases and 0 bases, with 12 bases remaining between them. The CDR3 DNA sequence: TGTGCCAGCAGCTTCTGGGGGCACCTAGCCAAAAACATTCAGTACTTC. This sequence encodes CASSFWGHLAKNIQYF.

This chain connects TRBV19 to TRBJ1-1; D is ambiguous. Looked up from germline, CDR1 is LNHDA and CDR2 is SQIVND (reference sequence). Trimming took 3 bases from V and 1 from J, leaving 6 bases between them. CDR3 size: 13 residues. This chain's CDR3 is CASSMLRNTEAFF. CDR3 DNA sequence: TGTGCCAGTAGTATGCTGAGGAACACTGAAGCTTTCTTT.

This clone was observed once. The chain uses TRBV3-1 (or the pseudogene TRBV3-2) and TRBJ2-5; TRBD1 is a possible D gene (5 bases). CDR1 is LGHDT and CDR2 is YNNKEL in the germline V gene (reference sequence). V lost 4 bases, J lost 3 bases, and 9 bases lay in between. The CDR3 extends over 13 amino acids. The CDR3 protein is CASSRGPKETQYF. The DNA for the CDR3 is TGTGCCAGCAGCCGGGGCCCCAAAGAGACCCAGTACTTC.

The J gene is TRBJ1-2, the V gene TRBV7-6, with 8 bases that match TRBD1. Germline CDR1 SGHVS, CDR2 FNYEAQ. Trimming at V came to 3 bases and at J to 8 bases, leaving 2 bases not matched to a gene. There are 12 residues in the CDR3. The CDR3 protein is CASSLTGEGYTF. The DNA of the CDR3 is TGTGCCAGCAGCTTGACAGGGGAGGGCTACACCTTC.

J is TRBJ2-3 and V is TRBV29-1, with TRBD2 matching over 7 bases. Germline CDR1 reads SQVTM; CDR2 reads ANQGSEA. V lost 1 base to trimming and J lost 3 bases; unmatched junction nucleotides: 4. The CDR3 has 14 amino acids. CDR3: CSVEGSGATDTQYF. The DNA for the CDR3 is TGCAGCGTTGAAGGCAGCGGGGCGACAGATACGCAGTATTTT.

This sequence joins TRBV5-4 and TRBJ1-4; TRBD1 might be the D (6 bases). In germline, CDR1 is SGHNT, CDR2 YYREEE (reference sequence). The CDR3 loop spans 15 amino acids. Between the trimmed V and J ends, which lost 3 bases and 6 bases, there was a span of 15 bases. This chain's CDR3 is CASSSKGDFDEKLFF. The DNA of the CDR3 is TGTGCCAGCAGCTCTAAGGGGGATTTCGATGAAAAACTGTTTTTT.

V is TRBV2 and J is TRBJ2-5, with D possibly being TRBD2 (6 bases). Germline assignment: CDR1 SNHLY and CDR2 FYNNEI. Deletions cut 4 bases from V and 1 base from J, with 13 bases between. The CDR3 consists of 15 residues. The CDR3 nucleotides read TGTGCCAGCAGTGTGTTCGGGGGTTTCCAAGAGACCCAGTACTTC. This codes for CASSVFGGFQETQYF.